Below are 21 T cell receptor beta chains sequenced from a single sample in a study of identical twins. One entry per CDR3 protein, called by TCRdb with MiXCR from the 5' RACE reads. The sample records hundreds of thousands of distinct CDR3 sequences, over 9% being singletons. The data were also submitted as part of a second study, on yellow fever vaccine responses in identical twins.

The material sequenced was PBMCs. Receptor source: a woman under 30 in good health.

This clonotype came up a few times. This rearrangement joins TRBV4-1 to TRBJ1-6; D not resolved. V lost 0 bases and J 9 bases, leaving 9 bases between the germline ends. Germline V gene lookup returns CDR1 MGHRA and CDR2 YSYEKL. This CDR3 contains 14 residues. CDR3 coding DNA: TGCGCCAGCAGCCAAGACAGCATCTTTTCACCCCTCCACTTT. Translated, it gives CASSQDSIFSPLHF.

V is TRBV19 and J is TRBJ2-6; D is possibly TRBD1 or TRBD2 (5 bases each). V dropped 6 bases and J dropped 0 bases, with 18 bases sitting between them. Germline CDR1 is LNHDA and CDR2 is SQIVND (reference sequence). The CDR3 spans 18 residues. This CDR3 reads CASRLTGTTGSGANVLTF. The DNA of the CDR3 is TGTGCCAGTAGATTAACCGGGACCACTGGCTCTGGGGCCAACGTCCTGACTTTC.

The genes are TRBV7-9 and TRBJ2-5; D not resolved. V was trimmed by 0 bases and J by 7 bases, leaving 12 bases between them. The CDR3 consists of 14 residues. Germline CDR1 and CDR2: SEHNR and FQNEAQ (reference sequence). The CDR3 DNA sequence: TGTGCCAGCAGCTTAGCGGGTTACGTGGGGACCCAGTACTTC. Amino acids: CASSLAGYVGTQYF.

This clonotype was counted between two and nine times. The chain has TRBV12-5 and TRBJ2-1; 8 bases match TRBD2. This CDR3 has 15 residues. Per germline, CDR1 LGHNT and CDR2 FRNRAP. V dropped 6 bases and J dropped 8; count of bases not matched to a gene: 12. The CDR3 spells CASGTRGGGSDEQFF. CDR3 nucleotide sequence: TGTGCTAGTGGGACCCGGGGGGGAGGGAGCGATGAGCAGTTCTTC. Supplemented by reference TRBV12-5 and TRBJ2-1, the full variable domain reads DARVTQTPRHKVTEMGQEVTMRCQPILGHNTVFWYRQTMMQGLELLAYFRNRAPLDDSGMPKDRFSAEMPDATLATLKIQPSEPRDSAVYFCASGTRGGGSDEQFFGPGTRLTVL.

The chain joins TRBV20-1 to TRBJ2-1; D possibly corresponds to TRBD2 (6 bases). The CDR3 runs to 13 residues. V gave up 4 bases and J gave up 1 base, with 8 bases separating them. Germline V lookup: CDR1 DFQATT, CDR2 SNEGSKA (reference sequence). CDR3 amino acids: CSAKAGSYNEQFF. For the CDR3, the DNA is TGCAGTGCTAAGGCGGGGTCCTACAATGAGCAGTTCTTC.

The chain is built from TRBV7-9 and TRBJ1-1; D not certain. The CDR3 consists of 14 residues. Between the trimmed V and J ends, which lost 7 bases and 0 bases, there was a span of 12 bases. Germline-derived CDR1 and CDR2 are SEHNR and FQNEAQ (reference sequence). CDR3 sequence (DNA): TGTGCCAGCACCTCAGAGCAAATGAACACTGAAGCTTTCTTT. It codes for CASTSEQMNTEAFF.

The rearrangement links TRBV4-1 to TRBJ1-2; unclear D gene. V lost 4 bases and J 7 bases, leaving 16 bases between the germline ends. The CDR3 spans 14 residues. Germline loops: CDR1 MGHRA, CDR2 YSYEKL. Here the CDR3 DNA reads TGCGCCAGCAGCCCTCCCCGAAAGCAGAGTGGCTACACCTTC. This translates into CASSPPRKQSGYTF.

This chain uses TRBV20-1 with TRBJ2-2; D ambiguous. The CDR3 covers 15 residues. The ends were cut back, 0 bases at V and 5 bases at J, with 13 bases in the middle. Per the germline V gene, CDR1 is DFQATT and CDR2 is SNEGSKA (reference sequence). CDR3 in amino acids: CSARDLRSATGELFF. As DNA, the CDR3 is TGCAGTGCTAGAGATTTGAGGTCAGCTACCGGGGAGCTGTTTTTT.

In this sample, this clonotype turned up many times. The V gene is TRBV28, the J gene TRBJ2-5; 7 nucleotides align to TRBD1. In germline, CDR1 is MDHEN, CDR2 SYDVKM. The CDR3 consists of 14 residues. The V and J ends lost 10 bases and 4 bases, in that order; junction bases with no gene match: 12. The CDR3, as DNA: TGTGCCATCGCCCAGGGGGTCAGACTAGAGACCCAGTACTTC. Protein: CAIAQGVRLETQYF.

This clonotype was observed a few times. The chain recombines TRBV9 with TRBJ1-5, with a possible D match to TRBD1 (5 bases). This CDR3 contains 13 residues. Germline V gene lookup returns CDR1 SGDLS and CDR2 YYNGEE. The germline V and J ends were trimmed by 2 bases and 9 bases, with 12 bases remaining between them. The CDR3 here is CASSVSGEGPQHF. The CDR3 coding sequence is TGTGCCAGCAGCGTGTCGGGGGAAGGGCCCCAGCATTTT.

The CDR3 loop reads CASSSYTTPQETQYF. The CDR3 DNA follows: TGTGCCAGCAGTTCCTATACGACACCCCAGGAGACCCAGTACTTC. The V gene is TRBV6-2 or TRBV6-3, the J gene TRBJ2-5; no clear D gene. CDR1 MNHEY and CDR2 SVGEGT come from the germline V gene. The length of the CDR3 is 15 residues. Trimming took 4 bases from V and 5 from J, leaving 17 bases between them.

The V call is TRBV20-1, the J call TRBJ2-5; D may be TRBD1 (5 bases). Germline CDR1 is DFQATT and CDR2 is SNEGSKA (reference sequence). V was trimmed by 0 bases and J by 3 bases, leaving 8 bases between them. The CDR3 consists of 13 residues. Written as DNA, the CDR3 is TGCAGTGCTAGAGATTTCAGGGAAGAGACCCAGTACTTC. Protein: CSARDFREETQYF.

This clonotype was observed many times. The chain recombines TRBV5-1 with TRBJ2-3, with D uncertain. Germline CDR1 reads SGHRS; CDR2 reads YFSETQ. The CDR3 runs to 14 residues. Trimming cost V 1 base and J 5 bases, with 11 bases left between them. The CDR3 spells CASSLKFERDTQYF. CDR3 bases: TGCGCCAGCAGCTTGAAGTTCGAGCGAGATACGCAGTATTTT.

This clonotype came up a few times. V usage is TRBV18 and J usage is TRBJ2-3; TRBD2 matches 8 bases. The CDR3 is made up of 16 amino acids. The ends lost 6 bases at V and 0 bases at J; junction bases unmatched: 8. The germline V gene encodes CDR1 KGHSH and CDR2 LQKENI. The CDR3 DNA is TGTGCCAGCTCCCCCCGACTAGCGCCGAGCACAGATACGCAGTATTTT. Protein sequence: CASSPRLAPSTDTQYF. The complete variable domain, with remaining parts taken from reference TRBV18 and TRBJ2-3, reads NAGVMQNPRHLVRRRGQEARLRCSPMKGHSHVYWYRQLPEEGLKFMVYLQKENIIDESGMPKERFSAEFPKEGPSILRIQQVVRGDSAAYFCASSPRLAPSTDTQYFGPGTRLTVL.

This clonotype has a handful of counts. The rearrangement uses TRBV5-1 and TRBJ2-5; D call uncertain. Per the germline V gene, CDR1 is SGHRS and CDR2 is YFSETQ. This CDR3 region has 16 residues. Trimming cost V 0 bases and J 2 bases, with 14 bases left between them. Here the CDR3 reads CASSLVLNLKQETQYF. The CDR3 nucleotides read TGCGCCAGCAGCTTGGTGCTTAATTTAAAGCAAGAGACCCAGTACTTC.

V and J are TRBV4-1 and TRBJ1-2; D remains unclear. The CDR3 runs to 14 residues. V was clipped by 0 bases and J by 7 bases, with 12 bases between them. Germline V gene lookup returns CDR1 MGHRA and CDR2 YSYEKL. The CDR3 DNA follows: TGCGCCAGCAGCCAAGATACCTTAATGGGTGGCTACACCTTC. It yields the protein CASSQDTLMGGYTF.

This clonotype was found a few times. V gene TRBV12-3 or TRBV12-4 combines with J gene TRBJ2-1; TRBD2 aligns across 9 bases. J gave up 0 bases and V 5 bases, and 5 bases lay outside the gene matches. This CDR3 region has 16 residues. CDR3 nucleotides: TGTGCCAGCAGTCCAGATAGCGGGAGCTCCTACAATGAGCAGTTCTTC. Amino acid sequence: CASSPDSGSSYNEQFF.

V usage is TRBV6-2 or TRBV6-3 and J usage is TRBJ1-6, with a weak D call TRBD1 (6 bases). From germline, CDR1 is MNHEY and CDR2 SVGEGT. This CDR3 is built from 14 residues. With 7 bases removed from V and 14 bases from J, the gap between germline ends came to 21 bases. The CDR3 nucleotides are TGTGCCAGCACCAAAGGGACACCCCAATATTCCCTCCACTTT. Protein product: CASTKGTPQYSLHF.

In this sample, this clonotype turned up many times. The genes are TRBV5-1 and TRBJ2-5; no clear D. Germline V gene data show CDR1 as SGHRS and CDR2 as YFSETQ. CDR3 length equals 13 residues. Trimming removed 2 bases at V and 1 base at J, with 6 bases between. The chain's CDR3 is CASSFGSQETQYF. CDR3 in DNA: TGCGCCAGCAGCTTTGGGTCCCAAGAGACCCAGTACTTC.

There are many counts of this clonotype. The chain couples TRBV5-1 to TRBJ2-2; tentatively, D is TRBD1 (6 bases). The CDR3 covers 15 residues. Germline values: CDR1 SGHRS, CDR2 YFSETQ. V shed 3 bases and J shed 1 base, with 10 bases lying between them. DNA for the CDR3: TGCGCCAGCAGCTCAGGGACACGGAACACCGGGGAGCTGTTTTTT. The encoded protein is CASSSGTRNTGELFF.

There are many counts of this clonotype. This chain links TRBV11-2 with TRBJ1-1; 7 nucleotides agree with TRBD1. The junction had 8 bases not matched to a gene; V was cut back by 7 bases and J by 0 bases. From germline, CDR1 is SGHAT and CDR2 FQNNGV. The CDR3 runs 15 residues. The CDR3 sequence is CASTSDRVMNTEAFF. The CDR3 coding sequence is TGTGCCAGCACAAGTGACAGGGTTATGAACACTGAAGCTTTCTTT.